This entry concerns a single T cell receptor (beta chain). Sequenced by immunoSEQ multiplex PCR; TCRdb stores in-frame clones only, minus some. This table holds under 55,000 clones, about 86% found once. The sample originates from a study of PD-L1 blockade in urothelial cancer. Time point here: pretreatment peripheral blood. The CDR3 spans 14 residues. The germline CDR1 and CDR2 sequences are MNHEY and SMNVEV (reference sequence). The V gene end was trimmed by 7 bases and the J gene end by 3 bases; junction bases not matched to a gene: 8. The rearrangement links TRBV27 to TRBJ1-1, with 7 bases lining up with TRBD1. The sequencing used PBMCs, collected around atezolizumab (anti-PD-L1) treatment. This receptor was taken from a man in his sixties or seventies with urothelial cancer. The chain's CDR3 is CASNEGQRHTEAFF. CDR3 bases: TGTGCCAGCAACGAGGGACAGCGCCACACTGAAGCTTTCTTT.